The 6 T cell receptor beta chains listed next were all sequenced from one sample in a study of tumor-infiltrating lymphocytes in primary liver carcinoma. With around 500 ng total RNA as template and a constant-region primer, TCR beta cDNA was made. Three-round nested multiplex PCR performed with slightly modified ARM-PCR produced the TCR beta libraries. Running ten to eleven cycles apiece, the first two PCR rounds relied on TRBV1-TRBV30 forward primers together with a C-beta reverse primer. From the multiplex PCR reads, TCRdb called clonotypes with MiXCR, one entry per CDR3 protein. The data hold fewer than 200,000 distinct CDR3 sequences, with over 80% observed a single time. Bulk tissue was left unsorted, and RNA and DNA were co-extracted from about 19-30 mg of it. The source material was tumor tissue from primary liver carcinoma. The receptors here all came from a man in his forties with primary liver carcinoma and hepatitis B virus infection.

Details on this clonotype: This may stem from a read error, because a much larger clone lies one nucleotide away. This chain connects TRBV7-9 to TRBJ1-2, with unresolved D. The CDR3 loop spans 14 amino acids. Per germline, CDR1 SEHNR and CDR2 FQNEAQ (reference sequence). CDR3 DNA: TGTGCCATCAGCCCATCAAGAGGAAACTATGGCTACACCTTC. This sequence encodes CAISPSRGNYGYTF. Full variable domain (rest looked up from reference TRBV7-9 and TRBJ1-2): DTGVSQNPRHKITKRGQNVTFRCDPISEHNRLYWYRQTLGQGPEFLTYFQNEAQLEKSRLLSDRFSAERPKGSFSTLEIQRTEQGDSAMYLCAISPSRGNYGYTFGSGTRLTVV.

Turning to this clonotype: One end of the junction does not line up with germline, which may come from a read error. The CDR3 coding sequence is TGTGCCTGCAGTCTCGGGACAGAGCGCAATTCACCCCTCCACTTT. It is translated as CACSLGTERNSPLHF. The chain is built from TRBV6-6 and TRBJ1-6; 7 bases agree with TRBD1. Germline V gives CDR1 MNHNY, CDR2 SVGAGI (reference sequence). This CDR3 comprises 15 residues.

V is TRBV6-1 and J is TRBJ2-5; TRBD1 matches 8 bases. In germline, CDR1 is MNHNS, CDR2 SASEGT. V trimming: 6 bases; J trimming: 5 bases; junction bases outside the gene matches: 17. This CDR3 contains 17 residues. The CDR3 spells CASSEHVPGQGRETQYF. DNA for the CDR3: TGTGCCAGCAGCGAGCACGTCCCCGGACAGGGTCGTGAGACCCAGTACTTC.

As regards this clonotype: Since no conserved phenylalanine or tryptophan closes the CDR3, a read error is the likely cause. The chain uses TRBV6-2 or TRBV6-3 and TRBJ2-7; TRBD1 matches 9 bases. Germline V lookup: CDR1 MNHEY, CDR2 SVGEGT. The CDR3 contains 14 residues. Unmatched junction bases numbered 8, after V lost 6 bases and J lost 5 bases. The CDR3 loop is CASRHRDRAHEQYS. DNA of the CDR3: TGTGCCAGCAGGCACCGGGACAGGGCCCACGAGCAGTACTCC.

Points on this clonotype: The CDR3 carries no conserved terminal phenylalanine or tryptophan, so it likely arises from a read error. The chain carries TRBV6-2 or TRBV6-3 and TRBJ2-5, with a weak D call TRBD2 (6 bases). CDR3 size: 16 residues. Germline CDR1 reads MNHEY; CDR2 reads SVGEGT. The DNA of the CDR3 is TGTGCCATCAGTCAATCGACAGCAGCGGGCGAAGAGACCCAGTACTTA. Translating gives CAISQSTAAGEETQYL.

Notes on this clonotype: The missing conserved phenylalanine or tryptophan at the end of this CDR3 makes a read error likely. The gene calls are TRBV29-1 and TRBJ2-7; 8 nucleotides align to TRBD1. Trimming at V came to 7 bases and at J to 2 bases, leaving 7 bases not matched to a gene. The CDR3 covers 13 residues. CDR1 and CDR2 (germline): SQVTM, ANQGSEA. CDR3 DNA sequence: TGCAGCGAGGCACAGGGGGACCCCTACGAGCAGTACATC. The encoded protein is CSEAQGDPYEQYI.